This TCR beta chain was profiled in a study of cytomegalovirus exposure and HLA in healthy donors. As for the study in general: The 120 or so validation repertoires were produced on the same platform as the 720 or so repertoires of the first cohort. This was reported in a later analysis.

The length of the CDR3 is 16 residues. Germline V gives CDR1 SGHAT, CDR2 FQDESV (reference sequence). Trimming cost V 5 bases and J 3 bases; bases outside gene matches: 11. TCRdb's copy holds only in-frame clones and misses some; the assay was immunoSEQ multiplex PCR. The data contain 150,000 to 250,000 clones, 65% to 90% of them singletons. The specimen was PBMCs. The J gene is TRBJ2-7, the V gene TRBV11-1; 9 positions match TRBD2. The clonotype was recovered from a woman aged 30 to 39 in good health and CMV-seropositive. CDR3 DNA: TGTGCCAGCAGCCCCAGAATAGCGGGAGACGACTACGAGCAGTACTTC. Protein sequence: CASSPRIAGDDYEQYF.